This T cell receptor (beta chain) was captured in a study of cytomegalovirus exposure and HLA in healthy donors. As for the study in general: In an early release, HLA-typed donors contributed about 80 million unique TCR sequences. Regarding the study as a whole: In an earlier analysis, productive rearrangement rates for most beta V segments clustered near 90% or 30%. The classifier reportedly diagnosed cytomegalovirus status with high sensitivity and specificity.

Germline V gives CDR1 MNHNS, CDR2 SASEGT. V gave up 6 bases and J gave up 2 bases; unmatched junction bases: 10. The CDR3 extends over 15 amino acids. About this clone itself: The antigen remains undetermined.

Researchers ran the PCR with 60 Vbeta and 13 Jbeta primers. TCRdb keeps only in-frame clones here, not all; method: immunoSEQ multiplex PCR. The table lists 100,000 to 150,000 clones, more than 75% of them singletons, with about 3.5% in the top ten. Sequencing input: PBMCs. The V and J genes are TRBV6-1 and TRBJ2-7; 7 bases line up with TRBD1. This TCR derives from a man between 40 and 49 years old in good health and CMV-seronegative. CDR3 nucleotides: TGTGCCAGCAGATCCGCCCGGGACAGAGCCTACGAGCAGTACTTC. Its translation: CASRSARDRAYEQYF.